These 27 T cell receptor beta chains were all obtained from the same sample, sequenced in a study of T cells in Graves' hyperthyroidism and ophthalmopathy. RNA transcripts provided the source from which TCR beta CDR3 regions were amplified. An initial round of RT-PCR targeting the TCR CDR3 relied on the HTBI primer set. TCRdb passed the multiplex PCR reads through MiXCR, listing each CDR3 protein once. The sample shows 500,000 to 700,000 distinct CDR3 sequences, 16% of them seen only once. Material: blood. The origin of the receptors is a woman younger than 30 with Graves' hyperthyroidism.

The chain is built from TRBV7-3 and TRBJ1-1; D ambiguous. The CDR3 consists of 16 residues. Per the germline V gene, CDR1 is SGHTA and CDR2 is FQGTGA. Trimming removed 1 base from V and 2 bases from J, with 14 bases in between. The CDR3 sequence: CASSLKSCQPNTEAFF. CDR3 sequence (DNA): TGTGCCAGCAGCTTAAAAAGCTGTCAGCCAAACACTGAAGCTTTCTTT.

This chain links TRBV5-1 with TRBJ2-6; D is uncertain. From germline, CDR1 is SGHRS and CDR2 YFSETQ. Trimming took off 2 bases at V and 2 bases at J, with 23 bases between the two ends. The CDR3 is 20 residues long. The CDR3 DNA follows: TGCGCCAGCAGCTTTTATTTCCGGGCCCTAAGTCTGGCTGGGGCCAACGTCCTGACTTTC. Translating gives CASSFYFRALSLAGANVLTF.

The rearrangement links TRBV18 to TRBJ1-4, with 9 bases lining up with TRBD1. Trimming removed 6 bases from V and 8 bases from J; junction bases left unmatched: 10. The CDR3 runs 15 residues. Germline V CDR1 and CDR2: KGHSH, LQKENI. CDR3 sequence: CASSQTVGTGEKLFF. CDR3 sequence (DNA): TGTGCCAGCTCGCAGACGGTCGGGACAGGGGAAAAACTGTTTTTT.

In this sample, this clonotype turned up many times. The chain carries TRBV12-3 or TRBV12-4 and TRBJ1-4; possible D gene TRBD1, 6 bases. The V and J ends lost 6 bases and 3 bases respectively, with 14 bases between them. CDR3 size: 15 residues. In DNA form, the CDR3 reads TGTGCCAGCAGACTAAGACAGGCTGCTAATGAAAAACTGTTTTTT. It is translated as CASRLRQAANEKLFF.

This clonotype was picked up many times. The chain recombines TRBV6-2 or TRBV6-3 with TRBJ2-5, with D perhaps TRBD2 (5 bases). With 7 bases removed from V and 2 bases from J, the gap between germline ends came to 11 bases. CDR1 is MNHEY, CDR2 SVGEGT, per germline. The CDR3 extends over 13 amino acids. The CDR3 bases are TGTGCCAGCACTAAGACTACTCAAGAGACCCAGTACTTC. Translated: CASTKTTQETQYF.

Turning to this clonotype: A much larger clone lies one base from this, so it may be a read error. Given the absence of the conserved phenylalanine or tryptophan at the CDR3 end, a read error is likely. This chain connects TRBV2 to TRBJ2-7, with 12 bases that match TRBD2. Germline V lookup: CDR1 SNHLY, CDR2 FYNNEI. V lost 6 bases to trimming and J lost 6 bases; unmatched junction nucleotides: 9. The CDR3 runs to 15 residues. The CDR3 protein is CASRDGLAGFLEQYL. Here the CDR3 DNA reads TGTGCCAGCAGGGACGGACTAGCGGGATTCCTCGAGCAGTACCTC.

This clonotype was counted at least ten times. The DNA for the CDR3 is TGCAGTGCTAACCCCGGACAGGCCGCAGGTTCGCAGTATTTT. Translating it yields CSANPGQAAGSQYF. This rearrangement joins TRBV20-1 to TRBJ2-3; 7 nucleotides line up with TRBD1. The CDR3 contains 14 residues. Germline V gene lookup returns CDR1 DFQATT and CDR2 SNEGSKA (reference sequence). V lost 4 bases to trimming and J lost 10 bases; unmatched junction nucleotides: 14.

The table lists this clonotype with many counts. The rearrangement joins TRBV20-1 to TRBJ2-2; 9 bases line up with TRBD2. The CDR3 totals 16 residues. The germline V gene encodes CDR1 DFQATT and CDR2 SNEGSKA (reference sequence). The J segment lost 4 bases and the V segment lost 3 bases, leaving 9 bases of the junction unmatched. This chain's CDR3 is CSARPNSGSITGELFF. CDR3 sequence (DNA): TGCAGTGCTAGGCCAAATAGCGGGAGTATCACCGGGGAGCTGTTTTTT.

In its sample, this clonotype was seen a few times. The V call is TRBV6-2 or TRBV6-3, the J call TRBJ2-7; 8 bases line up with TRBD2. V lost 0 bases to trimming and J lost 2 bases; unmatched junction nucleotides: 9. Germline V gene sequence: CDR1 MNHEY, CDR2 SVGEGT. This CDR3 spans 17 amino acids. This CDR3 is CASSYSQRGGQTYEQYF. The CDR3 coding sequence is TGTGCCAGCAGTTACTCCCAACGCGGGGGGCAAACCTACGAGCAGTACTTC.

The table lists this clonotype with many counts. In DNA, the CDR3 is TGCAGTGCTAGAGGGAGCGGGGGGGCGTATGAGCAGTTCTTC. This codes for CSARGSGGAYEQFF. The chain links TRBV20-1 to TRBJ2-1; 10 bases fit TRBD2. CDR1 is DFQATT and CDR2 is SNEGSKA in the germline V gene (reference sequence). The CDR3 runs to 14 residues. The V gene end was trimmed by 1 base and the J gene end by 8 bases; junction bases not matched to a gene: 5.

This clonotype was seen a few times. The J gene is TRBJ1-6, the V gene TRBV3-1; D call uncertain. V lost 2 bases to trimming and J lost 0 bases, with 14 bases between them. The CDR3 covers 18 residues. Germline CDR1 LGHDT, CDR2 YNNKEL (reference sequence). CDR3 region: CASSQRFGRSSYNSPLHF. The CDR3 DNA reads TGTGCCAGCAGCCAAAGGTTCGGGCGCAGCTCCTATAATTCACCCCTCCACTTT.

This clonotype was recorded a few times. This chain links TRBV19 with TRBJ2-4; D might be TRBD1 or TRBD2, each matching 5 bases. V shed 0 bases and J shed 9 bases, with 15 bases lying between them. Germline lookup yields CDR1 LNHDA and CDR2 SQIVND (reference sequence). The CDR3 sequence is 15 residues long. The CDR3 DNA is TGTGCCAGTAGTATAGATCCCAAGGGGAGCAGCATTCAGTACTTC. It yields the protein CASSIDPKGSSIQYF.

The chain has TRBV27 and TRBJ2-3; D uncertain. The CDR3 covers 18 residues. Germline CDR1 reads MNHEY; CDR2 reads SMNVEV (reference sequence). The V gene lost 1 base and the J gene lost 3 bases, with 20 bases spanning the gap. CDR3 loop: CASSLFPRVWQITDTQYF. The CDR3 nucleotides read TGTGCCAGCAGTTTATTCCCCCGGGTGTGGCAGATAACAGATACGCAGTATTTT.

This clonotype was seen repeatedly, ten times or more. This rearrangement joins TRBV7-2 to TRBJ2-5, with D tentatively TRBD1 (5 bases). The CDR3 runs 15 residues. The germline V gene encodes CDR1 SGHTA and CDR2 FQGNSA. V was shortened by 2 bases and J by 5 bases, with 15 bases between the two germline ends. CDR3 protein: CASSLSRAESETQYF. The CDR3 bases are TGTGCCAGCAGCTTATCCAGGGCCGAATCGGAGACCCAGTACTTC.

In its sample, this clonotype was seen a few times. The J gene is TRBJ2-7, the V gene TRBV6-1; D unclear. The CDR3 spans 14 residues. V shed 7 bases and J shed 0 bases, with 13 bases lying between them. Germline loops: CDR1 MNHNS, CDR2 SASEGT. The CDR3: CASNTGRLSYEQYF. CDR3 sequence (DNA): TGTGCCAGCAACACCGGACGGCTCTCCTACGAGCAGTACTTC.

This clonotype was seen only a few times. The gene calls are TRBV12-3 or TRBV12-4 and TRBJ1-1; 7 bases are shared with TRBD1. J was trimmed by 3 bases and V by 4 bases; bases with no gene match: 2. The CDR3 length is 13 residues. CDR3 protein: CASSYGQDTEAFF. CDR3 coding DNA: TGTGCCAGCAGTTACGGACAGGACACTGAAGCTTTCTTT.

This clonotype was seen many times. The genes are TRBV24-1 and TRBJ1-5, with a weak D call TRBD1 (6 bases). CDR1 and CDR2 from the germline V gene are KGHDR and SFDVKD. CDR3 size: 14 residues. Between the trimmed V and J ends, which lost 10 bases and 3 bases, there was a span of 15 bases. The CDR3 is CATSRGGFNQPQHF. The CDR3 DNA reads TGTGCCACATCAAGGGGGGGATTCAATCAGCCCCAGCATTTT.

The V and J genes are TRBV12-3 or TRBV12-4 and TRBJ2-6, with D perhaps TRBD2 (5 bases). V shed 2 bases and J shed 0 bases, with 11 bases lying between them. The CDR3 covers 17 residues. CDR3: CASSLNAGLSGANVLTF. CDR3 nucleotide sequence: TGTGCCAGCAGTTTAAACGCGGGCCTCTCTGGGGCCAACGTCCTGACTTTC.

This clonotype was counted many times. This rearrangement joins TRBV11-2 to TRBJ2-1, with D hard to call. Germline lookup yields CDR1 SGHAT and CDR2 FQNNGV. V was cut by 3 bases and J by 13 bases, with 13 bases left in between. This CDR3 contains 12 residues. CDR3 protein: CASSLGNSNQFF. The CDR3 DNA is TGTGCCAGCAGCTTGGGAAATAGCAACCAGTTCTTC. The full variable domain, rest sourced from reference TRBV11-2 and TRBJ2-1, is EAGVAQSPRYKIIEKRQSVAFWCNPISGHATLYWYQQILGQGPKLLIQFQNNGVVDDSQLPKDRFSAERLKGVDSTLKIQPAKLEDSAVYLCASSLGNSNQFFGPGTRLTVL.

At least ten counts were recorded for this clonotype. This sequence joins TRBV24-1 and TRBJ2-3; TRBD2 matches at 7 bases. CDR1 KGHDR and CDR2 SFDVKD come from the germline V gene. The CDR3 length is 16 residues. Trimming cost V 3 bases and J 2 bases; bases outside gene matches: 7. The DNA for the CDR3 is TGTGCCACCAGTGATGCGTCTAGCGGCTTCACAGATACGCAGTATTTT. Encoded protein: CATSDASSGFTDTQYF.

This clonotype showed up just a few times. V and J are TRBV3-1 and TRBJ1-3, with 11 bases lining up with TRBD1. The CDR3 is 14 residues long. The germline CDR1 and CDR2 sequences are LGHDT and YNNKEL (reference sequence). J lost 7 bases, V lost 6 bases, and 5 bases had no gene match. The CDR3 here is CASRDRGLHNTIYF. The CDR3 DNA reads TGTGCCAGCAGGGACAGGGGGCTTCACAACACCATATATTTT.

V usage is TRBV6-1 and J usage is TRBJ1-5; possible D gene TRBD1, 5 bases. CDR1 and CDR2 from the germline V gene are MNHNS and SASEGT. V shed 4 bases and J shed 3 bases, with 10 bases lying between them. The CDR3 is 14 amino acids. Written as DNA, the CDR3 is TGTGCCAGCAGTGCCGGGACCTTCAATCAGCCCCAGCATTTT. Residues: CASSAGTFNQPQHF.

The table lists this clonotype with a few counts. J is TRBJ1-1 and V is TRBV30, with no clear D. This CDR3 is built from 15 residues. Germline V gives CDR1 GTSNPN, CDR2 SVGIG (reference sequence). V was clipped by 3 bases and J by 1 base, with 15 bases between them. Here the CDR3 reads CAWRNSGRKNTEAFF. DNA of the CDR3: TGTGCCTGGAGAAATTCGGGCAGAAAGAACACTGAAGCTTTCTTT.

The V call is TRBV14, the J call TRBJ2-1; D unclear. The CDR3 is 15 amino acids. Between the trimmed V and J ends, which lost 8 bases and 2 bases, there was a span of 16 bases. Germline V gene sequence: CDR1 SGHDN, CDR2 FVKESK. The CDR3 DNA reads TGTGCCAGCTCTCTGCGGACCAACACCTACAATGAGCAGTTCTTC. Encoded protein: CASSLRTNTYNEQFF.

This clonotype was counted only a few times. The chain uses TRBV4-1 and TRBJ2-1, with TRBD2 matching 11 bases. The CDR3 covers 16 residues. V lost 2 bases, J lost 4 bases, and 4 bases stayed unmatched. The germline V gene encodes CDR1 MGHRA and CDR2 YSYEKL. The CDR3 here is CASSQIAGGGYNEQFF. The DNA of the CDR3 is TGCGCCAGCAGCCAAATAGCGGGAGGGGGATACAATGAGCAGTTCTTC.

This clonotype was seen only a few times. This rearrangement joins TRBV6-1 to TRBJ1-2; no definite D call. Trimming took 9 bases from V and 0 from J, leaving 11 bases between them. The CDR3 is 13 amino acids. The germline V gene has CDR1 MNHNS and CDR2 SASEGT. The CDR3 nucleotides are TGTGCCAGTGATTCCGGGACTAACTATGGCTACACCTTC. It encodes CASDSGTNYGYTF.

In its sample, this clonotype was seen many times. This chain joins TRBV6-2 or TRBV6-3 and TRBJ2-5; TRBD1 matches 8 bases. Trimming cost V 2 bases and J 4 bases; bases outside gene matches: 12. Germline V lookup: CDR1 MNHEY, CDR2 SVGEGT. The CDR3 runs to 17 residues. CDR3 DNA: TGTGCCAGCAGTTACGGGACAGGACGCACCATCGTAGAGACCCAGTACTTC. It specifies CASSYGTGRTIVETQYF.